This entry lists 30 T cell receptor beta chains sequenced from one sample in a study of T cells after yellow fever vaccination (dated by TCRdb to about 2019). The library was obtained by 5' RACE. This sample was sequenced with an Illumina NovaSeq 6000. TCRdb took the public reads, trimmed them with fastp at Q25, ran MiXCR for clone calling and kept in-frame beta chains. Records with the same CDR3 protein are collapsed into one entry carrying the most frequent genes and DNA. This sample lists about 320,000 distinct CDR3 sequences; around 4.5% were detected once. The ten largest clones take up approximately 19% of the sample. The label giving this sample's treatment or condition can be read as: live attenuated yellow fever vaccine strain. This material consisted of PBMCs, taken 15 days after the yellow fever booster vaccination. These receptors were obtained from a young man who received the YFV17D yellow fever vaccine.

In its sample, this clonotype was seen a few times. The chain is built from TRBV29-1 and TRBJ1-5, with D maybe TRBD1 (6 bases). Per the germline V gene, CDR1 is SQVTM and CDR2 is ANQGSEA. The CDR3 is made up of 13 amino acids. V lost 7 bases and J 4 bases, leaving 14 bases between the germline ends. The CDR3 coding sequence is TGCAGCGCTCGACAGGACGGGAATCAGCCCCAGCATTTT. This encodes CSARQDGNQPQHF.

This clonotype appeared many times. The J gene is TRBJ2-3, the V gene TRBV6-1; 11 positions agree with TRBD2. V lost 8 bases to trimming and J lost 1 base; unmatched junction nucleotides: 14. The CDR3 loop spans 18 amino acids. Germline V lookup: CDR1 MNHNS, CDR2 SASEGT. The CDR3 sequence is CASPIAGGPEHGTDTQYF. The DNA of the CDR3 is TGTGCCAGCCCCATAGCGGGGGGGCCAGAACATGGCACAGATACGCAGTATTTT.

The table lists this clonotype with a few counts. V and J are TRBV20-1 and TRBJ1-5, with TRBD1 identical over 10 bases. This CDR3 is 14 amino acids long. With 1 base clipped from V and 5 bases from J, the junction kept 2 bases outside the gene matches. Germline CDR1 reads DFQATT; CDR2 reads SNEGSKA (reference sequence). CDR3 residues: CSARGTGGYQPQHF. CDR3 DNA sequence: TGCAGTGCTAGAGGGACAGGGGGATATCAGCCCCAGCATTTT.

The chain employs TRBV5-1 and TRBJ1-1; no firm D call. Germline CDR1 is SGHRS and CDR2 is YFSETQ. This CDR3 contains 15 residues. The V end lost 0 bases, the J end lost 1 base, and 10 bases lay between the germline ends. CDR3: CASSLAGVTNTEAFF. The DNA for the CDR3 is TGCGCCAGCAGCTTGGCCGGGGTGACGAACACTGAAGCTTTCTTT.

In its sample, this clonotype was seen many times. CDR3 residues: CASSHRGYQPQHF. The DNA of the CDR3 is TGTGCCAGCAGCCATCGGGGGTATCAGCCCCAGCATTTT. This chain connects TRBV3-1 to TRBJ1-5, with D possibly being TRBD1 (5 bases). The length of the CDR3 is 13 residues. The germline V gene has CDR1 LGHDT and CDR2 YNNKEL (reference sequence). Trimming took off 3 bases at V and 5 bases at J, with 8 bases between the two ends. Full variable domain (outside the CDR3, taken from reference TRBV3-1 and TRBJ1-5): DTAVSQTPKYLVTQMGNDKSIKCEQNLGHDTMYWYKQDSKKFLKIMFSYNNKELIINETVPNRFSPKSPDKAHLNLHINSLELGDSAVYFCASSHRGYQPQHFGDGTRLSIL.

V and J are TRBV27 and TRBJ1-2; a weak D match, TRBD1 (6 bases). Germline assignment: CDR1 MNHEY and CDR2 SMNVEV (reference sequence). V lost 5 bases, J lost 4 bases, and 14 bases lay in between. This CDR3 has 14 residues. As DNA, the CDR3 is TGTGCCAGCAGTAGGGGGGACGGATTCTATGGCTACACCTTC. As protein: CASSRGDGFYGYTF.

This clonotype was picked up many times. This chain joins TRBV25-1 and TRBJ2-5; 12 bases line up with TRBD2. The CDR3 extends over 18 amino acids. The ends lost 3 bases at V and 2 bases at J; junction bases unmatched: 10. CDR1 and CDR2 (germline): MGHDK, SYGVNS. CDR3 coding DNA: TGTGCCAGCAGTGACCCCGGACTAGCGGGAACTCGGCAAGAGACCCAGTACTTC. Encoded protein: CASSDPGLAGTRQETQYF.

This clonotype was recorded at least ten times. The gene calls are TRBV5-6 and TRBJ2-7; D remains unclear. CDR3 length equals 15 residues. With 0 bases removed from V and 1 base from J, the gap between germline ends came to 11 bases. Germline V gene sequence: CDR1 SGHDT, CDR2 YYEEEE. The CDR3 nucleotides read TGTGCCAGCAGCTTGGCGGGCATGGGGTCCTACGAGCAGTACGTC. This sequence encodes CASSLAGMGSYEQYV.

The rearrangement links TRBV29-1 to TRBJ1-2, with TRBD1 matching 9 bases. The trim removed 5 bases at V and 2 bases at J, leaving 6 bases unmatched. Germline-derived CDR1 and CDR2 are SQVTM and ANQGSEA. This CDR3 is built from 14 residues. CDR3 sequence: CSVRTGQGNYGYTF. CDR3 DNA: TGCAGCGTTCGGACGGGACAGGGAAACTATGGCTACACCTTC.

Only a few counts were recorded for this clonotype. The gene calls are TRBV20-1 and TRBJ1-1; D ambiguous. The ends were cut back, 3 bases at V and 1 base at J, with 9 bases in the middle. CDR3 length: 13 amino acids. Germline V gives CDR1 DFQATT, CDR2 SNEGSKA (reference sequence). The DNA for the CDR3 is TGCAGTGCTAGTCCAGGACCGAACACTGAAGCTTTCTTT. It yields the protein CSASPGPNTEAFF.

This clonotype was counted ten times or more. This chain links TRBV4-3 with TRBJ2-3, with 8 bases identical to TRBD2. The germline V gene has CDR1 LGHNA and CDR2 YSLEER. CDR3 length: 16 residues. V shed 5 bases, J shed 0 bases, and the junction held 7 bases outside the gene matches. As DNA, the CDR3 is TGCGCCAGCAGCTATAATAGCGGGGTTAGCACAGATACGCAGTATTTT. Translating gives CASSYNSGVSTDTQYF.

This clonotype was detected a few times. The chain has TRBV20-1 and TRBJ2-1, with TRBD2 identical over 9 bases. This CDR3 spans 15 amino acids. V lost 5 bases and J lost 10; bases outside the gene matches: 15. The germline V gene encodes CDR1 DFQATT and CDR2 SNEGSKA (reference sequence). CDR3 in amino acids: CSARRGGGALGEQFF. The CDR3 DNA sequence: TGCAGTGCTCGACGGGGCGGGGGGGCCCTGGGAGAGCAGTTCTTC.

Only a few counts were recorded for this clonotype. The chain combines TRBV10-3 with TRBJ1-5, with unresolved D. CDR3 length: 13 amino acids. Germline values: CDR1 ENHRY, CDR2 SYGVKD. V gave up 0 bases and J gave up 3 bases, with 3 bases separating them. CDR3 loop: CAISESPNQPQHF. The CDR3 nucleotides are TGTGCCATCAGTGAGTCACCCAATCAGCCCCAGCATTTT.

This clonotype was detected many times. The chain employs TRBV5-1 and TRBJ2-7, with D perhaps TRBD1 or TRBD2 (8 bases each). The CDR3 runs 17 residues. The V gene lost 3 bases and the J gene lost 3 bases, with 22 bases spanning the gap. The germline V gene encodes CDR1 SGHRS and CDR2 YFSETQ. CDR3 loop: CASSSRQGTSGVYEQYV. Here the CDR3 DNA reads TGCGCCAGCAGCTCACGACAGGGGACTAGTGGGGTCTACGAGCAGTACGTC.

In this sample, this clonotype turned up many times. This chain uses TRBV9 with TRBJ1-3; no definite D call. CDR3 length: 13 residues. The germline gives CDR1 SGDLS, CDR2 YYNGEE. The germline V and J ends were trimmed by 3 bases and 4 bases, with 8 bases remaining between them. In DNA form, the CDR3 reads TGTGCCAGCAGCGCCGGTCGGGGAAACACCATATATTTT. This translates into CASSAGRGNTIYF. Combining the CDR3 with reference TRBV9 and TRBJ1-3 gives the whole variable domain DSGVTQTPKHLITATGQRVTLRCSPRSGDLSVYWYQQSLDQGLQFLIQYYNGEERAKGNILERFSAQQFPDLHSELNLSSLELGDSALYFCASSAGRGNTIYFGEGSWLTVV.

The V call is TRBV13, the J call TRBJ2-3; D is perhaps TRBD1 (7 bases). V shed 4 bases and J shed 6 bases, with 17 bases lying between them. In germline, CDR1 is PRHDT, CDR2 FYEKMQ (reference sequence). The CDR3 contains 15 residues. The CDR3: CASSSRGEAVDTQYF. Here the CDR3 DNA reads TGTGCCAGCAGCTCCAGGGGGGAGGCGGTGGATACGCAGTATTTT. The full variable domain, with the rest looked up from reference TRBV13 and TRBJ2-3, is AAGVIQSPRHLIKEKRETATLKCYPIPRHDTVYWYQQGPGQDPQFLISFYEKMQSDKGSIPDRFSAQQFSDYHSELNMSSLELGDSALYFCASSSRGEAVDTQYFGPGTRLTVL.

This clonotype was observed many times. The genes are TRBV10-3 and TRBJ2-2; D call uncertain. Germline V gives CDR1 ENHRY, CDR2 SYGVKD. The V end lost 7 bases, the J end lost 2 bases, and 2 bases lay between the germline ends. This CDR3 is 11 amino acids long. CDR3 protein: CAITNTGELFF. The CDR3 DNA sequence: TGTGCCATCACCAACACCGGGGAGCTGTTTTTT.

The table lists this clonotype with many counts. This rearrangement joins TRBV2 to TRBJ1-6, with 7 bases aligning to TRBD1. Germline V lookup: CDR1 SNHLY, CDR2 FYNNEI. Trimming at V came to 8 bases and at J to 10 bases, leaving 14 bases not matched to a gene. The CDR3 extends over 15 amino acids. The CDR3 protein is CASQQRRQGYSPLHF. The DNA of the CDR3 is TGTGCCAGCCAGCAACGGAGACAGGGATACTCACCCCTCCACTTT.

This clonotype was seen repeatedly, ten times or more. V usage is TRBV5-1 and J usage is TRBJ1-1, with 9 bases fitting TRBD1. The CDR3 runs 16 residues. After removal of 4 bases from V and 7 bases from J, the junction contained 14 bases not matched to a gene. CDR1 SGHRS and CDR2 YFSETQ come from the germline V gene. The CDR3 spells CASSQSGTGNAGEAFF. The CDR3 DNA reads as TGCGCCAGCAGCCAATCCGGGACAGGGAATGCCGGTGAAGCTTTCTTT.

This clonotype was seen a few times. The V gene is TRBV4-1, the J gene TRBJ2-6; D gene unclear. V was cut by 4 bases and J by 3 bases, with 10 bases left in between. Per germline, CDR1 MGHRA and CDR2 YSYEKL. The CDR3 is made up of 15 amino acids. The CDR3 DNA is TGCGCCAGCAGCCCCTTTCAGTATGGGGCCAACGTCCTGACTTTC. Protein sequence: CASSPFQYGANVLTF.

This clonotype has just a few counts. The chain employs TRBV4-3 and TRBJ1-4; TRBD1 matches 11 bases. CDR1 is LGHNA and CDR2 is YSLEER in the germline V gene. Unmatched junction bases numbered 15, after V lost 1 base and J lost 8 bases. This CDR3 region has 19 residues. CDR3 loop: CASSQGAGTGGLLSEKLFF. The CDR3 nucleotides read TGCGCCAGCAGCCAAGGGGCCGGGACAGGGGGTCTATTATCGGAAAAACTGTTTTTT.

Here the CDR3 DNA reads TGTGCCAGCACCCCCCGCGGGGTGAACACTGAAGCTTTCTTT. Translated: CASTPRGVNTEAFF. The V call is TRBV6-5, the J call TRBJ1-1; D is unclear. Germline V gene sequence: CDR1 MNHEY, CDR2 SVGAGI. Trimming removed 7 bases from V and 0 bases from J, with 12 bases in between. The length of the CDR3 is 14 residues.

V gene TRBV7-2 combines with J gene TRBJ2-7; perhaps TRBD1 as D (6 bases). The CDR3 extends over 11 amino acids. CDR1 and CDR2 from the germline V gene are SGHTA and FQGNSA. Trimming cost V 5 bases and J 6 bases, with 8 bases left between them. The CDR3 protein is CASSGGFEQYF. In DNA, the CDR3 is TGTGCCAGCAGCGGGGGCTTCGAGCAGTACTTC.

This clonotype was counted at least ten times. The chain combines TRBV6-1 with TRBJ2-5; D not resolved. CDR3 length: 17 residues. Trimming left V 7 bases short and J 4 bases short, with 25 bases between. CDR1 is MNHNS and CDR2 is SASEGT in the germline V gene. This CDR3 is CASKKGMNYPPPETQYF. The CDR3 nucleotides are TGTGCCAGCAAAAAGGGAATGAACTACCCTCCTCCAGAGACCCAGTACTTC.

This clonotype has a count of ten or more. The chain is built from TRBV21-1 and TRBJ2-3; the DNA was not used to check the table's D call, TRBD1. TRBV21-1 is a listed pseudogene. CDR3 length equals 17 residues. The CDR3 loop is CASSKGPKPVGPDTQYF. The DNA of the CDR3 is TGTGCCAGCAGCAAAGGGCCCAAACCGGTGGGGCCAGATACGCAGTATTTT.

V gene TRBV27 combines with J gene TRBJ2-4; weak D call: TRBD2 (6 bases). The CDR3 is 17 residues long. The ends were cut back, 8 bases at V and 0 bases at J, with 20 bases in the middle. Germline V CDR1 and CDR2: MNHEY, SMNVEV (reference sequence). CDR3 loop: CASSPQSRGLAKNIQYF. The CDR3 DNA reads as TGTGCCAGCTCCCCGCAGTCGAGGGGACTAGCCAAAAACATTCAGTACTTC.

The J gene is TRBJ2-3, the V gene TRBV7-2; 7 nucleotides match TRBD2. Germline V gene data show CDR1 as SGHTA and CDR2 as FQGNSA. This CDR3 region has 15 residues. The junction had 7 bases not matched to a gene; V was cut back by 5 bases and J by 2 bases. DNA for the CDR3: TGTGCCAGCAGCAGCCGGCGGGGGAACACAGATACGCAGTATTTT. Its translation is CASSSRRGNTDTQYF.

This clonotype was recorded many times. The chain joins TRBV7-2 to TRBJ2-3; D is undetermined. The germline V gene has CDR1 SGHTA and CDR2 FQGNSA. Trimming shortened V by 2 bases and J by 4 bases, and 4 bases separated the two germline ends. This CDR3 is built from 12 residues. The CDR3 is CASSLIADTQYF. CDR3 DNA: TGTGCCAGCAGCTTAATCGCAGATACGCAGTATTTT.

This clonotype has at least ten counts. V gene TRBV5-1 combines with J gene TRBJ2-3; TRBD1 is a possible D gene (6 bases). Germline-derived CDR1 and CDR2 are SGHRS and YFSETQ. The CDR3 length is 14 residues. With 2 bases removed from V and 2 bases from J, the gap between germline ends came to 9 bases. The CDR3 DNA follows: TGCGCCAGCAGCTTAGAGGGGGACACAGATACGCAGTATTTT. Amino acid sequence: CASSLEGDTDTQYF.

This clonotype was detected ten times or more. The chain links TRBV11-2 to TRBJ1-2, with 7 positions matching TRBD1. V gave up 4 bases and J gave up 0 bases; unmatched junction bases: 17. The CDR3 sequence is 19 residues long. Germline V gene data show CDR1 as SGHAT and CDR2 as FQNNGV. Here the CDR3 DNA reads TGTGCCAGCAGCTCCCCTAGGGTCCCGCGGGACAGAGCTAACTATGGCTACACCTTC. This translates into CASSSPRVPRDRANYGYTF. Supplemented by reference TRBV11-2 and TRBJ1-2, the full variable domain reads EAGVAQSPRYKIIEKRQSVAFWCNPISGHATLYWYQQILGQGPKLLIQFQNNGVVDDSQLPKDRFSAERLKGVDSTLKIQPAKLEDSAVYLCASSSPRVPRDRANYGYTFGSGTRLTVV.